The 14 T cell receptor beta chains given below trace back to one sample, sequenced in a study of blood T cells in healthy people across ages. Alongside a J-beta primer mix, a sample-barcoded 5' primer served in a second PCR lasting roughly 7 to 12 cycles. TCRdb ran MiXCR on the 5' RACE reads and lists one entry per CDR3 protein. The table lists about 1.4 million distinct CDR3 sequences, approximately 59% of them singletons. The sample consisted of blood. The source is a man younger than 35 in good health.

V is TRBV20-1 and J is TRBJ1-5; D is undetermined. CDR3 size: 9 residues. CDR1 is DFQATT, CDR2 SNEGSKA, per germline (reference sequence). The V end lost 7 bases, the J end lost 11 bases, and 9 bases lay between the germline ends. For the CDR3, the DNA is TGCAGTGACCCGGTAGCCCAGCATTTT. It translates to CSDPVAQHF.

V and J are TRBV10-3 and TRBJ2-5; 11 nucleotides agree with TRBD2. The CDR3 loop spans 15 amino acids. CDR1 is ENHRY, CDR2 SYGVKD, per germline. Losses at the gene ends were 2 bases for V and 5 bases for J; bases not matched to a gene: 4. CDR3 coding DNA: TGTGCCATCAGTGAGACTAGCGGGGGAAGGGAGACCCAGTACTTC. Its translation is CAISETSGGRETQYF.

Worth noting for this clonotype: The junction does not match germline at one end; this may be a read error. V usage is TRBV12-5 and J usage is TRBJ2-3; TRBD2 is a possible D gene (6 bases). The CDR3 length is 16 residues. Germline values: CDR1 LGHNT, CDR2 FRNRAP. The CDR3 reads CAGGLGSGSSTDTQYF. CDR3 sequence (DNA): TGTGCTGGTGGTTTAGGCAGCGGGTCTAGCACAGATACGCAGTATTTT.

This rearrangement joins TRBV20-1 to TRBJ1-2, with D possibly matching TRBD1 (6 bases). V shed 0 bases and J shed 7 bases, with 9 bases lying between them. Germline assignment: CDR1 DFQATT and CDR2 SNEGSKA (reference sequence). The CDR3 totals 12 residues. Here the CDR3 reads CSARENRVGYTF. The CDR3 DNA reads as TGCAGTGCTAGAGAGAACAGGGTTGGCTACACCTTC.

This clonotype was counted between two and nine times. The chain links TRBV20-1 to TRBJ2-5, with TRBD2 identical over 12 bases. Looked up from germline, CDR1 is DFQATT and CDR2 is SNEGSKA (reference sequence). Germline trimming cut 2 bases from V and 3 bases from J; bases unmatched to any gene: 1. The CDR3 covers 14 residues. In nucleotides, the CDR3 is TGCAGTGCTAGACTAGCGGGGGGGAAAGAGACCCAGTACTTC. The encoded protein is CSARLAGGKETQYF.

This sequence joins TRBV7-8 and TRBJ2-7, with TRBD2 matching 12 bases. The ends lost 5 bases at V and 3 bases at J; junction bases unmatched: 5. Germline CDR1 reads SGHVS; CDR2 reads FQNEAQ. This CDR3 has 15 residues. For the CDR3, the DNA is TGTGCCAGCAGCAAACTAGCGGGGGGCCTCTACGAGCAGTACTTC. This sequence encodes CASSKLAGGLYEQYF.

This clonotype was seen only a few times. The chain joins TRBV4-3 to TRBJ2-3, with D possibly called TRBD1 or TRBD2 (6 bases each). The V gene lost 2 bases and the J gene lost 0 bases, with 15 bases spanning the gap. The CDR3 is 17 amino acids. CDR1 LGHNA and CDR2 YSLEER come from the germline V gene. The CDR3 loop reads CASSQPSMGGSTDTQYF. CDR3 coding DNA: TGCGCCAGCAGCCAACCCTCTATGGGGGGCAGCACAGATACGCAGTATTTT.

The rearrangement joins TRBV6-5 to TRBJ1-6, with a tentative D call TRBD1 (5 bases). Germline CDR1 is MNHEY and CDR2 is SVGAGI. Trimming removed 7 bases from V and 0 bases from J, with 10 bases in between. The CDR3 has 15 residues. The CDR3 region has the DNA TGTGCCAGCAAACAGGTTTTCTCCTATAATTCACCCCTCCACTTT. As protein: CASKQVFSYNSPLHF.

The chain has TRBV6-7 and TRBJ1-2; D unresolved. TRBV6-7 has ORF status, its function being uncertain. The V end lost 2 bases, the J end lost 8 bases, and 9 bases lay between the germline ends. The CDR3 runs to 12 residues. The CDR3 reads CASSYRQEGYTF. CDR3 nucleotide sequence: TGTGCCAGCAGTTACAGGCAAGAAGGCTACACCTTC.

This clonotype has just a few counts. The chain joins TRBV6-2 or TRBV6-3 to TRBJ2-3; 8 bases are a match to TRBD2. CDR3 length: 15 amino acids. Germline-derived CDR1 and CDR2 are MNHEY and SVGEGT. Trimming cost V 4 bases and J 10 bases; bases outside gene matches: 13. This CDR3 reads CASSLSGSRGPSQYF. The CDR3 DNA follows: TGTGCCAGCAGTTTGAGCGGGAGTCGGGGGCCCTCGCAGTATTTT.

V and J are TRBV27 and TRBJ2-4; 9 nucleotides match TRBD1. The J call is uncertain, as TRBJ2-5 better fits the DNA end. The CDR3 covers 17 residues. Germline loops: CDR1 MNHEY, CDR2 SMNVEV (reference sequence). CDR3 in amino acids: CASSFLIDRGIFGTQYF. The CDR3 DNA follows: TGTGCCAGCAGTTTCCTGATTGACAGGGGGATTTTTGGGACCCAGTACTTC.

The chain joins TRBV7-6 to TRBJ2-1; no definite D call. Trimming left V 4 bases short and J 2 bases short, with 12 bases between. The CDR3 has 15 amino acids. In germline, CDR1 is SGHVS, CDR2 FNYEAQ. In nucleotides, the CDR3 is TGTGCCAGCAGCTCTGACGGAAACCCCTACAATGAGCAGTTCTTC. Translation gives CASSSDGNPYNEQFF.

This clonotype was detected only a few times. The chain employs TRBV20-1 and TRBJ2-7; unclear D gene. V was pared by 3 bases and J by 7 bases, with 7 bases between. Germline CDR1 and CDR2: DFQATT and SNEGSKA (reference sequence). This CDR3 has 10 amino acids. The CDR3 region has the DNA TGCAGTGCTAGGATTGGAGAGCAGTACTTC. Protein sequence: CSARIGEQYF.

The chain links TRBV25-1 to TRBJ2-5, with 8 positions matching TRBD2. Trimming took 2 bases from V and 11 from J; bases not matched to a gene: 13. Germline V gives CDR1 MGHDK, CDR2 SYGVNS. The CDR3 extends over 15 amino acids. This chain's CDR3 is CASSEMGLGYNEQYF. The CDR3, as DNA: TGTGCCAGCAGTGAAATGGGACTAGGGTACAATGAGCAGTACTTC.